The present T cell receptor (beta chain) was sequenced within a study of low-dose radiotherapy and immunotherapy resistance in tumors. Time point noted: before trial treatment. TRAV and TRBV primers primed cDNA for both TCRalpha and TCRbeta. TCR amplification used 20 to 25 PCR cycles, a constant-region primer and a V-primer adapter. TCRdb re-called the reads with MiXCR, one entry per CDR3 protein. The table shows around 99,000 distinct CDR3 sequences, with 8% to 10% occurring only once. To note about this clonotype: With a far larger clone one base away, a read error is the likely cause.

This clonotype originated in a male donor with prostate cancer. The sequenced sample was PBMCs, obtained before treatment.

CDR3 residues: CASNPTSVGGSDTQYF. The DNA of the CDR3 is TGCGCCAGCAACCCCACTAGCGTAGGTGGCTCAGATACGCAGTATTTT. The chain carries TRBV5-4 and TRBJ2-3; 7 nucleotides agree with TRBD2. The germline V gene encodes CDR1 SGHNT and CDR2 YYREEE (reference sequence). CDR3 length: 16 amino acids. The whole variable domain, filled in from reference TRBV5-4 and TRBJ2-3, reads ETGVTQSPTHLIKTRGQQVTLRCSSQSGHNTVSWYQQALGQGPQFIFQYYREEENGRGNFPPRFSGLQFPNYSSELNVNALELDDSALYLCASNPTSVGGSDTQYFGPGTRLTVL.